These T cell receptor beta chains were read from a single sample in a study of OX40 agonist ivuxolimab in advanced cancers. The assay was immunoSEQ multiplex PCR, and TCRdb's table has in-frame clones only and misses some. The sample holds around 70,000 clones; about 82% are singletons and the top ten take 9.5% to 13%. Sequenced here: CD4+ or CD8+ T cells sorted from blood, sampled in a trial of the OX40 agonist ivuxolimab. The source is an adult with an advanced solid tumor such as melanoma, head and neck, liver or kidney cancer. Each CDR3 is given with its conserved first and last residue. A D gene is named only where the DNA matches it firmly. Clone size appears in some rows only: once, few, many, or a class for an expanded clone.

D gene	J gene	V gene	clone size	CDR3 DNA	CDR3 protein
NA	TRBJ2-5	TRBV19	NA	TGTGCCAGTAGTCCCGGGGTTGCTATGGAGACCCAGTACTTC	CASSPGVAMETQYF
NA	TRBJ2-2	TRBV10-3	NA	TGTGCCTCTGAGAGTGGGGCTTCCGCGAACACCGGGGAGCTGTTTTTT	CASESGASANTGELFF
TRBD1	TRBJ2-4	TRBV27	NA	TGTGCCAGCAGTGACTCGACAGGGCCTGGAACATTTCAGTACTTC	CASSDSTGPGTFQYF
NA	TRBJ1-6	TRBV10-1	NA	TGCGCCAGCAGTGAGATGGGCCTTGGGGATTCACCCCTCCACTTT	CASSEMGLGDSPLHF
NA	TRBJ2-3	TRBV7-2	NA	TGTGCCAGCAGCCTCGACAGCAGCACAGATACGCAGTATTTT	CASSLDSSTDTQYF
TRBD2	TRBJ2-3	TRBV7-3	NA	TGTGCCAGCAGCCCCGACCTACTATACCTAGCGGGAGGGGAAGTTAGCACAGATACGCAGTATTTT	CASSPDLLYLAGGEVSTDTQYF
TRBD2	TRBJ2-7	TRBV7-2	once	TGTGCCAGCAGCCGAGAGAGCGGGAGCTTCGCCCCCTACGAGCAGTACTTC	CASSRESGSFAPYEQYF
TRBD1	TRBJ1-6	TRBV30	NA	TGTGCCTGGAGTGGGGGGACAGCGGGTAATTCACCCCTCCACTTT	CAWSGGTAGNSPLHF
TRBD2	TRBJ2-1	TRBV7-7	NA	TGTGCCAGCAGCACCTCTCCGGGGGGAGACAATGAGCAGTTCTTC	CASSTSPGGDNEQFF
NA	TRBJ2-7	TRBV2	NA	TGTGCCAGCAGTATACAGGAACGCGAGCAGTACTTC	CASSIQEREQYF
NA	TRBJ1-5	TRBV6-1	NA	TGTGCCAGCAGTGACTGGGGGAGTCAAGGGCCCCAGCATTTT	CASSDWGSQGPQHF
NA	TRBJ1-5	TRBV30	NA	TGTGCCTGGAGTAGGGAGTTCGGGGAGCCCCAGCATTTT	CAWSREFGEPQHF
TRBD2	TRBJ2-1	TRBV28	NA	TGTGCCAGCAGTTCCCTCGGGGGGACGAACTACAATGAGCAGTTCTTC	CASSSLGGTNYNEQFF
NA	TRBJ2-1	TRBV2	NA	TGTGCCAGCAGTGATCCCACCTACAATGAGCAGTTCTTC	CASSDPTYNEQFF
NA	TRBJ1-6	TRBV7-2	once	TGTGCCAGCAGCTTAGTGGGAGCGGGAAACAGCATTTCACCCCTCCACTTT	CASSLVGAGNSISPLHF
TRBD1	TRBJ1-1	TRBV6-6	NA	TGTGCCAGCAGTTTCACAGGGGGCGGGAGCACTGAAGCTTTCTTT	CASSFTGGGSTEAFF
TRBD2	TRBJ2-2	TRBV4-3	NA	TGCGCCAGCAGCCAAGAAGTCACGGGAACGGGAGGTGTATCCGGGGAGCTGTTTTTT	CASSQEVTGTGGVSGELFF
NA	TRBJ2-3	TRBV7-2	NA	TGTGCCAGCAGCCCCTATCCGAATTCAGATACGCAGTATTTT	CASSPYPNSDTQYF
NA	TRBJ2-7	TRBV28	medium-sized	TGTGCCAGCAGTTTCGAGGGCTCCTACGAGCAGTACTTC	CASSFEGSYEQYF
NA	TRBJ1-2	TRBV7-9	NA	TGTGCCAGCAGCTTACAAACAGCCTACTATGGCTACACCTTC	CASSLQTAYYGYTF
TRBD1	TRBJ1-1	TRBV19	NA	TGTGCCAGTAGTTACGGACAGGGGAACACTGAAGCTTTCTTT	CASSYGQGNTEAFF
TRBD1	TRBJ2-5	TRBV2	NA	TGTGCCAGCAATGATAGGGGGCAGGGGCTGGAGACCCAGTACTTC	CASNDRGQGLETQYF
TRBD1	TRBJ1-1	TRBV14	NA	TGTGCCAGCAGCCAACCCAGGACAGGCCTATTCACTGAAGCTTTCTTT	CASSQPRTGLFTEAFF
NA	TRBJ1-5	TRBV5-1	once	TGCGCCAGCAGCTTGGGCGGATATAGCAATCAGCCCCAGCATTTT	CASSLGGYSNQPQHF
TRBD2	TRBJ2-4	TRBV2	once	TGTGCCAGCAGTGGCGGAAGCGGGGAGTACTTC	CASSGGSGEYF
TRBD1	TRBJ1-1	TRBV29-1	NA	TGCAGCGTCCGACAGGGGAGTGCGGCTGAAGCTTTCTTT	CSVRQGSAAEAFF
TRBD1	TRBJ1-5	TRBV28	NA	TGTGCCAGCAGCCGAGGGACAGTGGGGATGGGGCATTTT	CASSRGTVGMGHF
NA	TRBJ1-4	TRBV27	NA	TGTGCCAGCAGCCGAACAGGGTATTACGAAAAACTGTTTTTT	CASSRTGYYEKLFF
TRBD1	TRBJ2-2	TRBV28	NA	TGTGCCAGCAGTTTATGGACAGGGGGCCCCGGGGAGCTGTTTTTT	CASSLWTGGPGELFF
TRBD1	TRBJ1-4	TRBV4-1	NA	TGCGCCAGCAGCCCCCTACCCAGGGGGGCGGGGGAAAAACTGTTTTTT	CASSPLPRGAGEKLFF
TRBD1	TRBJ2-3	TRBV9	NA	TGTGCCAGCAGCCCCCGGCCAGGGGGCCGCTTCACAGATACGCAGTATTTT	CASSPRPGGRFTDTQYF
TRBD1	TRBJ1-2	TRBV28	NA	TGTGCCAGCAGTTTAGGGACAGGGAATGGCTACACCTTC	CASSLGTGNGYTF
NA	TRBJ1-2	TRBV25-1	NA	TGTGCCAGCAGTGAATGGGGCTACTCATATGGCTACACCTTC	CASSEWGYSYGYTF
NA	TRBJ1-2	TRBV7-2	NA	TGTGCCAGCAGCTTAGCAGGGGGTGGTAACTATGGCTACACCTTC	CASSLAGGGNYGYTF
TRBD2	TRBJ2-3	TRBV7-8	NA	TGTGCCAGCAGCACGGGGGACTACCGCACAGATACGCAGTATTTT	CASSTGDYRTDTQYF
NA	TRBJ1-6	TRBV5-1	NA	TGCGCCAGCAGCTTGGTGGGGGGTGAAGATTCACCCCTCCACTTT	CASSLVGGEDSPLHF
NA	TRBJ1-5	TRBV2	NA	TGTGCCAGCACGTTGAGGAAGGATACGGTCAATCAGCCCCAGCATTTT	CASTLRKDTVNQPQHF
NA	TRBJ2-3	TRBV29-1	NA	TGCAGCGTTGGGGGGGCTGGCACAGATACGCAGTATTTT	CSVGGAGTDTQYF
NA	TRBJ1-2	TRBV12-5	NA	TGTGCTAGTGGTTTGGACGGGGGGGACCGTGGCTACACCTTC	CASGLDGGDRGYTF
NA	TRBJ1-1	TRBV28	NA	TGTGCCAGCATGCGGCGTACAACTGAAGCTTTCTTT	CASMRRTTEAFF
NA	TRBJ1-1	TRBV18	NA	TGTGCCAGCTCACCGGACGGGAACACTGAAGCTTTCTTT	CASSPDGNTEAFF
NA	TRBJ2-1	TRBV5-4	NA	TGTGCCAGCAGCTTGACCCCGCCCAATGAGCAGTTCTTC	CASSLTPPNEQFF
NA	TRBJ1-4	TRBV21-1	NA	TGTGCCAGCAGCCCCCGAGGTCCAACTAATGAAAAACTGTTTTTT	CASSPRGPTNEKLFF
NA	TRBJ1-4	TRBV28	NA	TGTGCCAGCAGTTGGGGGCTTAATAATGAAAAACTGTTTTTT	CASSWGLNNEKLFF
NA	TRBJ2-3	TRBV29-1	NA	TGCAGCCCAGTTTTACAGGGGGGGAAGACAGATACGCAGTATTTT	CSPVLQGGKTDTQYF
NA	TRBJ2-7	TRBV2	NA	TGTGCCAGCACTCAGACAGGAGAATACGAGCAGTACTTC	CASTQTGEYEQYF
NA	TRBJ2-3	TRBV5-4	NA	TGTGCCAGCAGCCTGTATTTCACAGATACGCAGTATTTT	CASSLYFTDTQYF
TRBD1	TRBJ2-2	TRBV4-1	NA	TGCGCCAGCAGCCAAGCAGGGCAGGGGGCCCGCACCGGGGAGCTGTTTTTT	CASSQAGQGARTGELFF
NA	TRBJ2-3	TRBV19	once	TGTGCCAGTAGTTACACAGATACGCAGTATTTT	CASSYTDTQYF
NA	TRBJ1-1	TRBV7-2	NA	TGTGCCAGCAGCCCCCTGTTAGCTGAAGCTTTCTTT	CASSPLLAEAFF
NA	TRBJ2-3	TRBV5-8	NA	TGTGCCAGCAGCCATCAGCCGGGCCGGAAAACTGCGGGAGATACGCAGTATTTT	CASSHQPGRKTAGDTQYF
NA	TRBJ2-7	TRBV23-1	NA	TGCGCCAGCAGCCCGGACAGACTTCTCTACGAGCAGTACTTC	CASSPDRLLYEQYF
NA	TRBJ1-2	TRBV28	once	TGTGCCAGCAGGTTACAAACAGGAAGATATGGCTACACCTTC	CASRLQTGRYGYTF
NA	TRBJ1-1	TRBV6-1	NA	TGTGCCAGCAGTGAAATAATCAACACTGAAGCTTTCTTT	CASSEIINTEAFF
NA	TRBJ2-2	TRBV23-1	NA	TGCGCCAGCAGTCAATCTTGGAGGGGACGGAGACGGAATTCGAACACCGGGGAGCTGTTTTTT	CASSQSWRGRRRNSNTGELFF
NA	TRBJ1-3	TRBV30	NA	TGTGCCTGGAGCCGGGGGAGCGGAAACACCATATATTTT	CAWSRGSGNTIYF